The subject of this entry is one T cell receptor beta chain. Antigen: not known. This entry comes from a study of identical twins. Study outcomes and limitations: Twin pairs' shared out-of-frame alpha sequences were enriched in low generation probability. There was more out-of-frame TCR alpha sharing in monozygotic twins than models estimated. Abundant beta clonotypes from cord blood had fewer insertions, unlike memory repertoires, which showed none.

Each CDR3 protein is one row after TCRdb ran MiXCR on the 5' RACE reads. This sample carries 1.5 million to 2 million distinct CDR3 sequences, about 30% of them seen once, and the ten largest clones take around 0.25%. In every case, the donor was a healthy Caucasian. The V gene end was trimmed by 10 bases and the J gene end by 1 base; junction bases not matched to a gene: 6. Germline loops: CDR1 MNHEY, CDR2 SVGEGT. The CDR3 is made up of 13 amino acids. The sequence came from a newborn girl in good health. Input material: cord blood. This rearrangement joins TRBV6-2 or TRBV6-3 to TRBJ1-1, with 7 bases lining up with TRBD1. DNA for the CDR3: TGTGCCACCTTACAGGGGTCGAACACTGAAGCTTTCTTT. Translation gives CATLQGSNTEAFF.